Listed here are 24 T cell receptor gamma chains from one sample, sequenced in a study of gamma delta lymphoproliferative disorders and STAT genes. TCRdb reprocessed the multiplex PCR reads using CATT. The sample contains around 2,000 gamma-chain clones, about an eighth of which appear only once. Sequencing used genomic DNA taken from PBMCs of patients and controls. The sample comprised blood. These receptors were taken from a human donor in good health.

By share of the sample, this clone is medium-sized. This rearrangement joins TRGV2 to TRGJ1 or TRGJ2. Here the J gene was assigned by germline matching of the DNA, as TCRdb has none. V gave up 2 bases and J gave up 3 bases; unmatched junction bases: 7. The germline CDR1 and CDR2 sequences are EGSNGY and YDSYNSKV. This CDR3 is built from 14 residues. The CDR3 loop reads CATWDEPLYYKKLF. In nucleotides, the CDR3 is TGTGCCACCTGGGACGAGCCGCTTTATTATAAGAAACTCTTT.

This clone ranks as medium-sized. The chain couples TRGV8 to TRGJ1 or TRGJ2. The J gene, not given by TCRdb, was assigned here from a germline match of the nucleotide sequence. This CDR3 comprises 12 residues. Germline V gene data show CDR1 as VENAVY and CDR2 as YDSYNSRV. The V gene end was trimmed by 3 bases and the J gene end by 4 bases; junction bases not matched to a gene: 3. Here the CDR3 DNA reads TGTGCCACCTGGGATGGGTATTATAAGAAACTCTTT. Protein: CATWDGYYKKLF.

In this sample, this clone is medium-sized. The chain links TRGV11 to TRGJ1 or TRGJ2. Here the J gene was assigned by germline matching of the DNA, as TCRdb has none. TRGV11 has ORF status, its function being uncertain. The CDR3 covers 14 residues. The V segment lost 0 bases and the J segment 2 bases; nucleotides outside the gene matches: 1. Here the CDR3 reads CACWIRHDYYKKLF. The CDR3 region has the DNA TGTGCCTGCTGGATTAGGCACGATTATTATAAGAAACTCTTT.

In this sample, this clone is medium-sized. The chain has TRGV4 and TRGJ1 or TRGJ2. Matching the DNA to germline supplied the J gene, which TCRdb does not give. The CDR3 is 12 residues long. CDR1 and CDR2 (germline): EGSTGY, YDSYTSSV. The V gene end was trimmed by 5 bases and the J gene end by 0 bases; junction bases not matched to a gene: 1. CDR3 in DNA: TGTGCCACCTGGGGGAATTATTATAAGAAACTCTTT. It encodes CATWGNYYKKLF.

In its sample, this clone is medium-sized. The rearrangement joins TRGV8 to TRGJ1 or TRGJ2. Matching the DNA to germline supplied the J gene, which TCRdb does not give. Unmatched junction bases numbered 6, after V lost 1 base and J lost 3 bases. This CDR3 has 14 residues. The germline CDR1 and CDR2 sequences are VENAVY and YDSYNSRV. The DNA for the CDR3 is TGTGCCACCTGGGATAGTCTCCCTTATTATAAGAAACTCTTT. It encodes CATWDSLPYYKKLF.

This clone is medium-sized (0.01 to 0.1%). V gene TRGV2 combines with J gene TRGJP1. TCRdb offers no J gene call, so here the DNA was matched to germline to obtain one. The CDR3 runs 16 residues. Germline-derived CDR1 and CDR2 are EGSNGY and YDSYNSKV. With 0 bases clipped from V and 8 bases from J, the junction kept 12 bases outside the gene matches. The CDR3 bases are TGTGCCACCTGGGACGGGCCGCCTCTCCCGGGTTGGTTCAAGATATTT. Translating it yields CATWDGPPLPGWFKIF.

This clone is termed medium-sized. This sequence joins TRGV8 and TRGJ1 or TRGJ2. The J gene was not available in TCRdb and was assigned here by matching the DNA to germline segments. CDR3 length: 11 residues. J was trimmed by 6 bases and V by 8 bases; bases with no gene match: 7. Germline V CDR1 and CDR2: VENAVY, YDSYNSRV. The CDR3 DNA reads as TGTGCCACCTCAAGGGGTTATAAGAAACTCTTT. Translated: CATSRGYKKLF.

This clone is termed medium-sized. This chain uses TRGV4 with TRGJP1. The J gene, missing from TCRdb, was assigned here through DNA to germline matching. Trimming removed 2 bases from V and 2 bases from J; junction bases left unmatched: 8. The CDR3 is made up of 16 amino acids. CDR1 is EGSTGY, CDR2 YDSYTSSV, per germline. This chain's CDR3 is CATWDEGRTTGWFKIF. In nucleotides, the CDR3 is TGTGCCACCTGGGATGAAGGGCGGACCACTGGTTGGTTCAAGATATTT.

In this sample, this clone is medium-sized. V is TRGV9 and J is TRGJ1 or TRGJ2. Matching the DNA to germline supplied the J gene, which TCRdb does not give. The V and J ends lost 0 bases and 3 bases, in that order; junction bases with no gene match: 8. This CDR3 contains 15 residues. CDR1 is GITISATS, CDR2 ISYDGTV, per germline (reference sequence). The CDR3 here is CALWEVLLLYYKKLF. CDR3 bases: TGTGCCTTGTGGGAGGTGTTACTTCTTTATTATAAGAAACTCTTT.

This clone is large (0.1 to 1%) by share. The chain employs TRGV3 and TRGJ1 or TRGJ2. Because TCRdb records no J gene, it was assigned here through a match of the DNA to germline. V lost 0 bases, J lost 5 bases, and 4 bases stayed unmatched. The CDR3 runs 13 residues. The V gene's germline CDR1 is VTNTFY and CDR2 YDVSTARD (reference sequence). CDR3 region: CATWDRRDYKKLF. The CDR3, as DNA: TGTGCCACCTGGGACAGGCGGGATTATAAGAAACTCTTT.

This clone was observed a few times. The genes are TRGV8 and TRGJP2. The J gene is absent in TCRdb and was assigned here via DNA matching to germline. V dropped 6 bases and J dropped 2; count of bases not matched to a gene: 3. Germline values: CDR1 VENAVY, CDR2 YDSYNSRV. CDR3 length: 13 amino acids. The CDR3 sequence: CATWWSSDWIKTF. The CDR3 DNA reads TGTGCCACCTGGTGGAGTAGTGATTGGATCAAGACGTTT.

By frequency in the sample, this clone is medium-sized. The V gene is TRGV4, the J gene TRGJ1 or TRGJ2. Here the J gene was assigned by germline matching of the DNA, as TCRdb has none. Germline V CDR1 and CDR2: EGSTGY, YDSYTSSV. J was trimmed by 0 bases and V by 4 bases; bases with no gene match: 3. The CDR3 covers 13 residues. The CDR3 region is CATWEENYYKKLF. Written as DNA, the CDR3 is TGTGCCACCTGGGAAGAGAATTATTATAAGAAACTCTTT.

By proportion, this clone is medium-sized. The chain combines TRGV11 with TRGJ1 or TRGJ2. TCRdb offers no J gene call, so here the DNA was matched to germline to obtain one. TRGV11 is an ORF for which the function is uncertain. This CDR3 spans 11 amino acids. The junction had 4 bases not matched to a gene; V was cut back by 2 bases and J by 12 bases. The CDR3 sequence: CACWIRRRKLF. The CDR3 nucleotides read TGTGCCTGCTGGATTAGGCGCAGGAAACTCTTT.

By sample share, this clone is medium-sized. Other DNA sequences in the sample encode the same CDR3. Written as DNA, the CDR3 is TGTGCCACCTGGGATAGGAATTATAAGAAACTCTTT. The encoded protein is CATWDRNYKKLF. This chain connects TRGV8 to TRGJ1 or TRGJ2. No J gene is reported in TCRdb; it was inferred here by comparing the DNA with germline. This CDR3 has 12 residues. Germline lookup yields CDR1 VENAVY and CDR2 YDSYNSRV. Trimming cost V 0 bases and J 5 bases; bases outside gene matches: 1.

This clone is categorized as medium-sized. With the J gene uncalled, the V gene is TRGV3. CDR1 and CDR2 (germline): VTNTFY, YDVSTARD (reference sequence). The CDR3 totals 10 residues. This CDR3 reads CATWDRRRLF. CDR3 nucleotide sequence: TGTGCCACCTGGGACAGGCGGAGGCTCTTT.

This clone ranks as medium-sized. The CDR3: CATWSYGVDYKKLF. For the CDR3, the DNA is TGTGCCACCTGGTCCTACGGGGTGGATTATAAGAAACTCTTT. The rearrangement joins TRGV5 to TRGJ1 or TRGJ2. TCRdb leaves out the J gene; it was filled in here by matching the DNA to germline. Germline V lookup: CDR1 VINAFY, CDR2 YDVSNSKD. Trimming cost V 6 bases and J 5 bases; bases outside gene matches: 13. The CDR3 extends over 14 amino acids.

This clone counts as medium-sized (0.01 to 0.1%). The CDR3 DNA is TGTGCCACCTGGGACCGTCGTTATTATAAGAAACTCTTT. Translating gives CATWDRRYYKKLF. The chain combines TRGV3 with TRGJ1 or TRGJ2. The J gene was not available in TCRdb and was assigned here by matching the DNA to germline segments. The CDR3 contains 13 residues. The germline V gene has CDR1 VTNTFY and CDR2 YDVSTARD (reference sequence). V dropped 3 bases and J dropped 3; count of bases not matched to a gene: 5.

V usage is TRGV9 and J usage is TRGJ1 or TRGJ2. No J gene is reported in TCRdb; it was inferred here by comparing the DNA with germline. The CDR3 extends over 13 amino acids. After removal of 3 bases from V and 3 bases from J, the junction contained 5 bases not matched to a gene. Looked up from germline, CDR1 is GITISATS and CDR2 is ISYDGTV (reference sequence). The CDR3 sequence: CALWETSYYKKLF. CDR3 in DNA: TGTGCCTTGTGGGAGACGTCTTATTATAAGAAACTCTTT.

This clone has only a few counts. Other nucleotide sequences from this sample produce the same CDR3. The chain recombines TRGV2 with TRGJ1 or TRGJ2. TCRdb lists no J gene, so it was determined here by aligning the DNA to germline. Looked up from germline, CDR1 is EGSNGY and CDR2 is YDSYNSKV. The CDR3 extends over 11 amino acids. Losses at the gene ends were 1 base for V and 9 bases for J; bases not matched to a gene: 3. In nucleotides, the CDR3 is TGTGCCACCTGGGACGGCCCTAAGAAACTCTTT. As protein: CATWDGPKKLF.

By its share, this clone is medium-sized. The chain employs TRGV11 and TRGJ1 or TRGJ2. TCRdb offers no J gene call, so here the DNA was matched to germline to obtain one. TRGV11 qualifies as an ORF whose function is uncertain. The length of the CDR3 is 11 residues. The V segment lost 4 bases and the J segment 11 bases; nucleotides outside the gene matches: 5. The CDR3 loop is CACWIRAEKLF. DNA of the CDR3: TGTGCCTGCTGGATTAGAGCGGAGAAACTCTTT.

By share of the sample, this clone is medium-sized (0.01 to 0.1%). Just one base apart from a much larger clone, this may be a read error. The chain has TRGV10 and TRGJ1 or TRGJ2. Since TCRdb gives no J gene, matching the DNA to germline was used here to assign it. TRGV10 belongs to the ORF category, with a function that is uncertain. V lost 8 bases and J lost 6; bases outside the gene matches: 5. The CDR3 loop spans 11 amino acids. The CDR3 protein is CAAWDFYKKLF. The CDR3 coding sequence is TGTGCTGCGTGGGATTTTTATAAGAAACTCTTT.

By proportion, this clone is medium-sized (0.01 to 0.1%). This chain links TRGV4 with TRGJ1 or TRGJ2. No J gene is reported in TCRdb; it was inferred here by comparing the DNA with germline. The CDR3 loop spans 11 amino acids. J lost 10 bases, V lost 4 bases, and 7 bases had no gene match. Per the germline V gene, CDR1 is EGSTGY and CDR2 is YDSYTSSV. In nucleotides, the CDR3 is TGTGCCACCTGGGACGACCGGAAGAAACTCTTT. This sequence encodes CATWDDRKKLF.

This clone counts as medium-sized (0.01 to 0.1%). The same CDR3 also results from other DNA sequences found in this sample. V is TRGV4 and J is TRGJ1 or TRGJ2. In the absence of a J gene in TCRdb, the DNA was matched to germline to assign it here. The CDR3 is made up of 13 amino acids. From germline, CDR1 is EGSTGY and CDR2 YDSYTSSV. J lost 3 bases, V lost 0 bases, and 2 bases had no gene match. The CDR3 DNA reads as TGTGCCACCTGGGATGGGGGTTATTATAAGAAACTCTTT. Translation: CATWDGGYYKKLF.

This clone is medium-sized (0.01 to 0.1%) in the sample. CDR3 nucleotide sequence: TGTGCTGCGTGGGACCGTAGTGATTGGATCAAGACGTTT. Protein: CAAWDRSDWIKTF. This chain links TRGV10 with TRGJP2. TCRdb leaves out the J gene; it was filled in here by matching the DNA to germline. TRGV10 is sorted into the ORF group, with uncertain function. CDR3 length: 13 residues. V dropped 8 bases and J dropped 3; count of bases not matched to a gene: 4.